These 4 T cell receptor beta chains were sequenced from one sample in a study of post-analysis software for immune sequencing data. Unique molecular identifiers featured in each of the TCR beta cDNA libraries. TCRdb re-called the PCR reads through MiXCR, storing one row per CDR3 protein. The repertoire holds about 560,000 distinct CDR3 sequences, about 40% seen once, with under 2% in the top ten. Antigens of these TCRs are unknown. General study results and limits: TRBV5-6, TRBV5-1 and TRBV20-1 belonged to a set of a handful of TRBV segments that were more frequent in patients than controls.

The sequenced sample consisted of blood. These receptors originate from a girl aged 10 to 17 with multiple sclerosis.

The rearrangement links TRBV10-3 to TRBJ2-7; D uncertain. The CDR3 is 11 amino acids. The V gene lost 3 bases and the J gene lost 7 bases, with 7 bases spanning the gap. Germline CDR1 and CDR2: ENHRY and SYGVKD. The CDR3 DNA follows: TGTGCCATCAGTGATTTGAGGGAGCAGTACTTC. Its protein product is CAISDLREQYF.

This clonotype has just a few counts. This chain connects TRBV6-1 to TRBJ2-4, with TRBD2 matching 7 bases. Matching the DNA end better, TRBJ2-7 makes the J call doubtful. The germline CDR1 and CDR2 sequences are MNHNS and SASEGT. This CDR3 has 14 amino acids. The CDR3 loop is CASSEAGGSYEQYF. Written as DNA, the CDR3 is TGTGCCAGCAGTGAAGCGGGCGGGAGCTACGAGCAGTACTTC.

This clonotype was recorded a few times. The chain carries TRBV12-3 or TRBV12-4 and TRBJ1-5; no clear D gene. The CDR3 spans 17 residues. Between the trimmed V and J ends, which lost 4 bases and 3 bases, there was a span of 19 bases. In DNA, the CDR3 is TGTGCCAGCAGTTCTCTTGGTTTTATTGCGGACAATCAGCCCCAGCATTTT. This translates into CASSSLGFIADNQPQHF.

This clonotype was counted between two and nine times. CDR3 sequence reads: CASSLAAGASTEAFF. CDR3 bases: TGTGCCAGCAGCTTAGCCGCGGGTGCGAGCACTGAAGCTTTCTTT. The chain has TRBV7-9 and TRBJ1-1; no clear D. CDR3 length: 15 amino acids. The V end lost 0 bases, the J end lost 4 bases, and 12 bases lay between the germline ends. Germline CDR1 is SEHNR and CDR2 is FQNEAQ (reference sequence).